The entry that follows covers one T cell receptor beta chain sequence. What it recognizes is unknown. The V gene end was trimmed by 6 bases and the J gene end by 5 bases; junction bases not matched to a gene: 10. The CDR3 runs to 15 residues. Germline loops: CDR1 MNHEY, CDR2 SMNVEV (reference sequence). PCR amplification relied on 60 Vbeta primers (plus 13 Jbeta primers). TCRdb's copy holds only in-frame clones and misses some; the assay was immunoSEQ multiplex PCR. Of 85,000 to 120,000 clones listed, around 82% are singletons. These data come from a study of cytomegalovirus exposure and HLA in healthy donors. Overall study context: Out of 398 genotyped donors, about 76% belonged to the Caucasian-associated ancestry cluster. Study-wide points: When presence/absence was analysed, sequencing depth was taken to be roughly uniform across donors. Accurate prediction of most subjects' HLA-A and HLA-B alleles from TCR beta sequences was reported. Earlier findings revealed that most TCR beta V segments proved productive either about 87% or about 30% of the time.

The source is a man aged 45-60 years in good health and CMV-seronegative. The sequenced sample consisted of PBMCs. This chain links TRBV27 with TRBJ2-1; 7 bases agree with TRBD2. CDR3 loop: CASRRGSAGDNEQFF. The CDR3 DNA reads TGTGCCAGCAGGCGGGGGAGTGCGGGGGACAATGAGCAGTTCTTC.